The present T cell receptor beta chain was sequenced within a study of metastatic and nonmetastatic thyroid tumors. Study information: The authors compared repertoires across blood and tumor or nodule tissue from malignant and benign thyroid patients.

Germline CDR1 reads SGHTA; CDR2 reads FQGTGA. This CDR3 is 18 amino acids long. From the PCR reads, TCRdb re-called clones with MiXCR. Altogether approximately 15,000 clones are present, over 20% being singletons, with the ten largest covering around 8%. This clone was seen more than once but under ten times. One end of the junction does not line up with germline, which may come from a read error. Thyroid surgery was performed in patients who had received no treatment beforehand. Sequencing used tumor tissue. The receptor was derived from a female donor with papillary thyroid cancer or a benign thyroid nodule (not recorded which). Some clones in this sample may be carry-over from other donors' samples. The chain joins TRBV7-3 to TRBJ2-2, with 9 bases matching TRBD2. The CDR3, as DNA: TGTGCCAGCAGCCCCAATCCGGCGGGACTAGCCCGAACCGGGGAGCCGTCTTTT. Encoded protein: CASSPNPAGLARTGEPSF.